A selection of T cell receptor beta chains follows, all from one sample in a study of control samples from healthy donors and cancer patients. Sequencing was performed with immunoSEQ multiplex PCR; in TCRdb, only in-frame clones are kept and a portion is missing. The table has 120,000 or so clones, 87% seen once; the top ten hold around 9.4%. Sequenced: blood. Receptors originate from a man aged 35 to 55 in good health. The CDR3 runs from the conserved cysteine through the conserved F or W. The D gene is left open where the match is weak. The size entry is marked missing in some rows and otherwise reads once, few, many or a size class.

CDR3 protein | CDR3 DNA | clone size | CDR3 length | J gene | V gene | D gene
CATSDGGQETQYF | TGTGCCACCAGTGACGGGGGCCAAGAGACCCAGTACTTC | . | 13 | TRBJ2-5 | TRBV24-1 | .
CASSRSGSYEQYF | TGTGCCAGCAGCCGCTCCGGCTCCTACGAGCAGTACTTC | . | 13 | TRBJ2-7 | TRBV12-3/TRBV12-4 | .
CASSQDRTGLSNQPQHF | TGCGCCAGCAGCCAAGACAGGACAGGCCTTAGCAATCAGCCCCAGCATTTT | . | 17 | TRBJ1-5 | TRBV4-3 | TRBD1
CASSPVRGTEAFF | TGTGCCAGCAGCCCCGTGAGGGGCACTGAAGCTTTCTTT | . | 13 | TRBJ1-1 | TRBV11-2 | .
CASSYHRGAFF | TGTGCCAGCAGTTATCACAGGGGAGCTTTCTTT | . | 11 | TRBJ1-1 | TRBV6-1 | TRBD1
CASSPSTGFNQPQHF | TGTGCCAGCTCCCCGAGCACGGGGTTCAATCAGCCCCAGCATTTT | . | 15 | TRBJ1-5 | TRBV18 | .
CASSQDPFTGELFF | TGTGCCAGCAGCCAAGATCCGTTCACCGGGGAGCTGTTTTTT | . | 14 | TRBJ2-2 | TRBV3-1/TRBV3-2 | .
CASTPIEGQIYEQYF | TGTGCCAGCACCCCGATCGAGGGACAGATCTACGAGCAGTACTTC | . | 15 | TRBJ2-7 | TRBV25-1 | TRBD1
CASSPDSDPPYEQYF | TGTGCCAGTAGTCCAGACTCAGATCCTCCCTACGAGCAGTACTTC | . | 15 | TRBJ2-7 | TRBV19 | .
CASSPIQGTFEKLFF | TGTGCCAGCAGTCCGATACAGGGGACTTTTGAAAAACTGTTTTTT | once | 15 | TRBJ1-4 | TRBV27 | TRBD1
CASSIGLGIYNEQFF | TGTGCCAGCAGCATCGGACTGGGGATCTACAATGAGCAGTTCTTC | few | 15 | TRBJ2-1 | TRBV9 | .
CATSRAGTQAGEQYF | TGTGCCACCAGCCGCGCGGGCACTCAAGCGGGAGAGCAGTACTTC | . | 15 | TRBJ2-7 | TRBV15 | TRBD2
CASSLGTVSSGANVLTF | TGTGCCAGCAGCTTGGGGACAGTTAGCTCTGGGGCCAACGTCCTGACTTTC | . | 17 | TRBJ2-6 | TRBV5-6 | .
CASSLRLGGPTNQPQHF | TGTGCCAGCAGCTTGAGACTGGGGGGACCGACTAATCAGCCCCAGCATTTT | . | 17 | TRBJ1-5 | TRBV5-5 | .